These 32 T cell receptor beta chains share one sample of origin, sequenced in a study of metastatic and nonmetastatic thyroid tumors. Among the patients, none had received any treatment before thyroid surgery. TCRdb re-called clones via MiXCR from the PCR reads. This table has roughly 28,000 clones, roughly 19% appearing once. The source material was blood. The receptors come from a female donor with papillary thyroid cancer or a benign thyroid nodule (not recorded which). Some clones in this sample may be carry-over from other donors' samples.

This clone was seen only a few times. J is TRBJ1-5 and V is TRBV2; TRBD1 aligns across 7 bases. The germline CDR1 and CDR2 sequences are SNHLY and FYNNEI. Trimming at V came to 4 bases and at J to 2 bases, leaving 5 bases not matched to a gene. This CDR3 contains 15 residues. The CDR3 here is CASSGTGGGNQPQHF. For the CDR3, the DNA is TGTGCCAGCAGTGGGACAGGAGGCGGCAATCAGCCCCAGCATTTT.

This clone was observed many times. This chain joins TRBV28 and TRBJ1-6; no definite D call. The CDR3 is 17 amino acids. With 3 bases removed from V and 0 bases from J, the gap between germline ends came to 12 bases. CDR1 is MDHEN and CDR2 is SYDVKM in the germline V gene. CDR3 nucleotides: TGTGCCAGCAGTTTTTTCGATAGGAGCTCCTATAATTCACCCCTCCACTTT. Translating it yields CASSFFDRSSYNSPLHF.

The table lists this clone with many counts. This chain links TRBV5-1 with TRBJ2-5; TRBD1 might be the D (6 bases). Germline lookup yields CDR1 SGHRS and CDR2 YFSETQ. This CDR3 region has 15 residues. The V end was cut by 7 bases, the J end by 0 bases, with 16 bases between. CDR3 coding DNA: TGCGCCAGCGGACCGGGACACCAGTACCAAGAGACCCAGTACTTC. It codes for CASGPGHQYQETQYF.

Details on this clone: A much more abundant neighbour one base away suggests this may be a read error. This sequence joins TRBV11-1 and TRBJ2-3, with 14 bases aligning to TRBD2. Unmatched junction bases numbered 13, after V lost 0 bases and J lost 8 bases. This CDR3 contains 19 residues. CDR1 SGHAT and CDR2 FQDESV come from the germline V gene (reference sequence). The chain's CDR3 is CASSLAFATSGGASLTQYF. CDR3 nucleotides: TGTGCCAGCAGCTTAGCGTTTGCGACTAGCGGGGGGGCATCGCTTACGCAGTATTTT. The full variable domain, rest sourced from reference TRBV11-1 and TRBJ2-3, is EAEVAQSPRYKITEKSQAVAFWCDPISGHATLYWYRQILGQGPELLVQFQDESVVDDSQLPKDRFSAERLKGVDSTLKIQPAELGDSAMYLCASSLAFATSGGASLTQYFGPGTRLTVL.

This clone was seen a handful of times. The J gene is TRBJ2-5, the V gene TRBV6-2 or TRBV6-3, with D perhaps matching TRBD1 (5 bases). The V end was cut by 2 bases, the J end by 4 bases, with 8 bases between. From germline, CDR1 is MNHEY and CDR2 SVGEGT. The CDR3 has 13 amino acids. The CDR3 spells CASSYSRVETQYF. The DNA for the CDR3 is TGTGCCAGCAGTTACAGCAGGGTAGAGACCCAGTACTTC.

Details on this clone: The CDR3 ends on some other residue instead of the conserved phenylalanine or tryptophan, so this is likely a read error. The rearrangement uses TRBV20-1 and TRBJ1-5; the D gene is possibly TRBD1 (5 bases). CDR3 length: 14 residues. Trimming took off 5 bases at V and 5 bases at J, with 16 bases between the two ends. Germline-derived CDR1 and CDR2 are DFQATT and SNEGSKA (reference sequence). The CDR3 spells CSAPVGTSDQPQHL. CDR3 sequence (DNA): TGCAGTGCTCCAGTTGGGACCAGTGATCAGCCCCAGCATTTG.

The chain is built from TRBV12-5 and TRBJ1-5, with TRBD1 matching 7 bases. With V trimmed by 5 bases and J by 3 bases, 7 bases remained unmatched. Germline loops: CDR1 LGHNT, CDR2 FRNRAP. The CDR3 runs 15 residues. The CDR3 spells CASGTGQVNNQPQHF. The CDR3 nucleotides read TGTGCTAGTGGTACAGGACAGGTAAACAATCAGCCCCAGCATTTT.

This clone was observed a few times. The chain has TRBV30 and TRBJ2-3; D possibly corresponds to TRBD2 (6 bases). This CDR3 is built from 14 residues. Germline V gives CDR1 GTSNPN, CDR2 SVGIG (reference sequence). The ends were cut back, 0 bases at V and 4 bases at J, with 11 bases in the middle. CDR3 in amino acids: CAWSVRRRADTQYF. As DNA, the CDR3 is TGTGCCTGGAGTGTGAGGAGGAGGGCAGATACGCAGTATTTT.

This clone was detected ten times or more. The CDR3: CASSLDSSGTGELFF. The CDR3 nucleotides read TGCGCCAGCAGCTTGGACAGTTCGGGCACCGGGGAGCTGTTTTTT. This chain uses TRBV5-1 with TRBJ2-2; no reliable D call. The V gene lost 0 bases and the J gene lost 4 bases, with 10 bases spanning the gap. CDR3 length: 15 amino acids. CDR1 SGHRS and CDR2 YFSETQ come from the germline V gene. The whole variable domain, filled in from reference TRBV5-1 and TRBJ2-2, reads KAGVTQTPRYLIKTRGQQVTLSCSPISGHRSVSWYQQTPGQGLQFLFEYFSETQRNKGNFPGRFSGRQFSNSRSEMNVSTLELGDSALYLCASSLDSSGTGELFFGEGSRLTVL.

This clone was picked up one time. The CDR3 loop reads CASSPRTVDQPQHF. The CDR3 bases are TGTGCCAGCTCACCGCGGACAGTTGATCAGCCCCAGCATTTT. The rearrangement uses TRBV18 and TRBJ1-5; tentative D call: TRBD1 (6 bases). Germline CDR1 and CDR2: KGHSH and LQKENI. The CDR3 covers 14 residues. The V end was cut by 3 bases, the J end by 5 bases, with 11 bases between.

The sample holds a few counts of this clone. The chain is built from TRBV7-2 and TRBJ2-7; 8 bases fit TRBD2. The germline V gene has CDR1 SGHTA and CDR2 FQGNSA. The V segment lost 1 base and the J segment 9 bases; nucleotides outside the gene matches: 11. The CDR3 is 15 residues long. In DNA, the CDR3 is TGTGCCAGCAGCTTAGAAATGGGCGGGGGGTTCCCGCAGTACTTC. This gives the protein CASSLEMGGGFPQYF.

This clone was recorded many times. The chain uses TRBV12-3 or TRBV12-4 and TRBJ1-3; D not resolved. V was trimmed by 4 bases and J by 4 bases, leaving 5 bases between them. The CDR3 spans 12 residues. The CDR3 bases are TGTGCCAGCAGTTCGTGGGGAAACACCATATATTTT. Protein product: CASSSWGNTIYF.

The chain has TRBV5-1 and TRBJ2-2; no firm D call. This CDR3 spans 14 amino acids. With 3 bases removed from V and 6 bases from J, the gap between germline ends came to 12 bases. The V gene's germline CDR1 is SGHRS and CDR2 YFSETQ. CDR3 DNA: TGCGCCAGCAGCTCGTCACTGAGGTCCGGGGAGCTGTTTTTT. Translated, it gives CASSSSLRSGELFF.

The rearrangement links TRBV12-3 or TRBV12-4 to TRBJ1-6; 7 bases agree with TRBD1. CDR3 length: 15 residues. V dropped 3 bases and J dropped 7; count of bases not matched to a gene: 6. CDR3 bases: TGTGCCAGCAGTTTCTCCGGGACAGCAAATTCACCCCTCCACTTT. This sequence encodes CASSFSGTANSPLHF.

In DNA form, the CDR3 reads TGTGCCAGCAGCCAAGATACCGGGACTGGGGCCAACGTCCTGACTTTC. Its protein product is CASSQDTGTGANVLTF. The chain employs TRBV4-2 and TRBJ2-6, with D possibly matching TRBD2 (5 bases). The CDR3 has 16 amino acids. Trimming shortened V by 0 bases and J by 2 bases, and 8 bases separated the two germline ends. Germline V gene sequence: CDR1 LGHNA, CDR2 YNFKEQ.

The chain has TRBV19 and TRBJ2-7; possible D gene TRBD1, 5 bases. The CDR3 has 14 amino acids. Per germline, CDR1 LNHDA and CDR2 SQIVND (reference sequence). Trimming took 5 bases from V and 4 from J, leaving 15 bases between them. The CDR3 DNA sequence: TGTGCCAGTAGTCTCCTCGGTCAGGGTTACGAGCAGTACTTC. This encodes CASSLLGQGYEQYF. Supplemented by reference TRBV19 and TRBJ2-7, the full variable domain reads DGGITQSPKYLFRKEGQNVTLSCEQNLNHDAMYWYRQDPGQGLRLIYYSQIVNDFQKGDIAEGYSVSREKKESFPLTVTSAQKNPTAFYLCASSLLGQGYEQYFGPGTRLTVT.

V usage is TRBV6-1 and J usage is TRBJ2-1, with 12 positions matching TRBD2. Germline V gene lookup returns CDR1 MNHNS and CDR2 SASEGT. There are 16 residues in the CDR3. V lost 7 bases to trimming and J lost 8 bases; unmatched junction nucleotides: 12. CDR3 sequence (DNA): TGTGCCAGCAATCTTCTAGCGGGAGGGCCTATTGATGAGCAGTTCTTC. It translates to CASNLLAGGPIDEQFF.

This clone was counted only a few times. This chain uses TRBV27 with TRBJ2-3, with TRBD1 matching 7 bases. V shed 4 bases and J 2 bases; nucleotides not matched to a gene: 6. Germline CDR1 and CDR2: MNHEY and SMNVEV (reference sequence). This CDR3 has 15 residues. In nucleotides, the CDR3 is TGTGCCAGCAGTTCTCCCGGGACAGCCACAGATACGCAGTATTTT. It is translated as CASSSPGTATDTQYF.

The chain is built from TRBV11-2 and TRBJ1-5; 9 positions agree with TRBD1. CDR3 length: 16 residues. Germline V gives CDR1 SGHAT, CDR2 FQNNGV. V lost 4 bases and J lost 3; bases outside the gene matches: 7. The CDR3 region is CASSSSTGGFNQPQHF. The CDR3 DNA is TGTGCCAGCAGCTCGTCGACAGGGGGTTTCAATCAGCCCCAGCATTTT. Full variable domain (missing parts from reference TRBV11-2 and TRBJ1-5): EAGVAQSPRYKIIEKRQSVAFWCNPISGHATLYWYQQILGQGPKLLIQFQNNGVVDDSQLPKDRFSAERLKGVDSTLKIQPAKLEDSAVYLCASSSSTGGFNQPQHFGDGTRLSIL.

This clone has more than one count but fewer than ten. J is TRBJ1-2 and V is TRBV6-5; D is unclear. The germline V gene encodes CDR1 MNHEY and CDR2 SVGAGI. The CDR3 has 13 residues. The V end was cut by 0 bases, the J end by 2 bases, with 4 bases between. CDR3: CASSYSGNYGYTF. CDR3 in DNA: TGTGCCAGCAGTTACTCAGGGAACTATGGCTACACCTTC.

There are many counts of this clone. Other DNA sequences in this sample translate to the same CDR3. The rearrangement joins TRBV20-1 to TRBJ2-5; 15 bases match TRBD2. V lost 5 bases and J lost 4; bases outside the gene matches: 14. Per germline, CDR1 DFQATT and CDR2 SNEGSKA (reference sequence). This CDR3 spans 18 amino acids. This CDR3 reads CSAPGLAGGRIIGETQYF. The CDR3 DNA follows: TGCAGTGCTCCGGGACTAGCGGGGGGACGAATAATCGGAGAGACCCAGTACTTC.

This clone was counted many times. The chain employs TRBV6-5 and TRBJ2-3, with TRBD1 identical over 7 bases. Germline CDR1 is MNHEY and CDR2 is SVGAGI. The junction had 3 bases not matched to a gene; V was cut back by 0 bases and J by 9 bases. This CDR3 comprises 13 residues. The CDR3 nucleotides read TGTGCCAGCAGTTACTCGGGACAGACAACGCAGTATTTT. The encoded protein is CASSYSGQTTQYF.

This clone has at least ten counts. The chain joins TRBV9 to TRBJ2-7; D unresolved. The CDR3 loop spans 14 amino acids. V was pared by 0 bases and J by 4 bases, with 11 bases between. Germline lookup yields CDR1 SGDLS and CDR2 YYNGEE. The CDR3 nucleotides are TGTGCCAGCAGCGTAGATGGCACCAAATACGAGCAGTACTTC. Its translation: CASSVDGTKYEQYF. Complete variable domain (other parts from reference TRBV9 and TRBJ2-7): DSGVTQTPKHLITATGQRVTLRCSPRSGDLSVYWYQQSLDQGLQFLIQYYNGEERAKGNILERFSAQQFPDLHSELNLSSLELGDSALYFCASSVDGTKYEQYFGPGTRLTVT.

The CDR3 loop reads CASSSRGIEQYF. CDR3 in DNA: TGTGCCAGCAGCTCGAGAGGTATCGAGCAGTACTTC. The gene calls are TRBV12-3 or TRBV12-4 and TRBJ2-7; D is unclear. V dropped 6 bases and J dropped 6 bases, with 12 bases sitting between them. The CDR3 consists of 12 residues.

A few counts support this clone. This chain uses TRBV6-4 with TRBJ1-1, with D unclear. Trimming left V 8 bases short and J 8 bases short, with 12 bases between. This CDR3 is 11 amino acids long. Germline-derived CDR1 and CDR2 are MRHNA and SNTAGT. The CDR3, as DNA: TGTGCCAGCCCCGCGGGTCTCGAAGCTTTCTTT. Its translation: CASPAGLEAFF.

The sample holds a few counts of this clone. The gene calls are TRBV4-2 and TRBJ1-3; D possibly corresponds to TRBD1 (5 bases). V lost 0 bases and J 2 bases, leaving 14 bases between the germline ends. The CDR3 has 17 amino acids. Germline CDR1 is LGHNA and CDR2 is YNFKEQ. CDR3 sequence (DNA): TGTGCCAGCAGCCAAGAGGGAAGGGGAGATCCTGGAAACACCATATATTTT. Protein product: CASSQEGRGDPGNTIYF.

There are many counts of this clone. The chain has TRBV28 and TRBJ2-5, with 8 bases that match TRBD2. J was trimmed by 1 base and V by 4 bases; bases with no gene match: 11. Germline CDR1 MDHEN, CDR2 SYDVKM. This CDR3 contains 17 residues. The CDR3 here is CASSSNTASGLQETQYF. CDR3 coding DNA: TGTGCCAGCAGTTCTAATACCGCTAGCGGGCTCCAAGAGACCCAGTACTTC.

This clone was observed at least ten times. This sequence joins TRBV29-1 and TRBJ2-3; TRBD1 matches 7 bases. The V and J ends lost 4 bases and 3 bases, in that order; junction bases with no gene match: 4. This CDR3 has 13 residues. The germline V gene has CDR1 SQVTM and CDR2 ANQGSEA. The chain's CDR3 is CSVGQGQTDTQYF. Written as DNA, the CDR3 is TGCAGCGTTGGACAGGGTCAGACAGATACGCAGTATTTT.

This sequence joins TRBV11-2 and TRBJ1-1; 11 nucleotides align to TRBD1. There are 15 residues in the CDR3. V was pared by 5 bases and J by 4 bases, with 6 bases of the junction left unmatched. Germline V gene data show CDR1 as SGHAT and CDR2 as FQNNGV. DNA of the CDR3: TGTGCCAGCAGCCCCTTCGGGACAGGGGGCACTGAAGCTTTCTTT. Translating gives CASSPFGTGGTEAFF.

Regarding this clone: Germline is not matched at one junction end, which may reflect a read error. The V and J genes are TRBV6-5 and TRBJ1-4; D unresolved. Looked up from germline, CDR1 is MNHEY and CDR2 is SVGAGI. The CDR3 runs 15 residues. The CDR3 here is CASSYSVIVDEKLFF. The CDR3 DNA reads TGTGCCAGCAGTTACTCCGTGATTGTTGATGAAAAGCTGTTTTTT.

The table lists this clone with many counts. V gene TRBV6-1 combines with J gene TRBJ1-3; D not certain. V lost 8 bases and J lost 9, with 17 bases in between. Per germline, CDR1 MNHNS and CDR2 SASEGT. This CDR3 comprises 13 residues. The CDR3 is CASGSSVQTTIYF. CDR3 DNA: TGTGCCAGCGGTTCGTCGGTTCAGACCACCATATATTTT.

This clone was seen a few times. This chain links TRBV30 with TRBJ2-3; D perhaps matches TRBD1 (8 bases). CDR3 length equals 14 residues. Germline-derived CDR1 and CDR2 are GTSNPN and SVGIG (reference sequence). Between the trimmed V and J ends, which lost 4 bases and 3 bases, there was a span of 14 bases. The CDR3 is CAWKAGQATDTQYF. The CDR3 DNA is TGTGCCTGGAAAGCGGGACAGGCGACAGATACGCAGTATTTT.